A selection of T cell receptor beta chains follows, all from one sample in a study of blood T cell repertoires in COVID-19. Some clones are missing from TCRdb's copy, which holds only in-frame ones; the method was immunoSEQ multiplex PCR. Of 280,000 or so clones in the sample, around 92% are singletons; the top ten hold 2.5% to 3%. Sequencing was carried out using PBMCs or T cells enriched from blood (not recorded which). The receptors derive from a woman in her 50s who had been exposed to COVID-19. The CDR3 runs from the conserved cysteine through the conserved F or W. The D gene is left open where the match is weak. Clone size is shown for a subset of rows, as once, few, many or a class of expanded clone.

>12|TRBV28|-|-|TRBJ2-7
TGTGCCAGCAGACTACAGGGATACGAGCAGTACTTC
CASRLQGYEQYF
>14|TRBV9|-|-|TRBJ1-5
TGTGCCAGCAGCGCCGGACAGAACAATCAGCCCCAGCATTTT
CASSAGQNNQPQHF
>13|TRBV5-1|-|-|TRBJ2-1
TGCGCCAGCAGCGTGGGGGGCCCCAATGAGCAGTTCTTC
CASSVGGPNEQFF
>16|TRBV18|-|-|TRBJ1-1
TGTGCCAGCTCACCCGCAAACAGGGTCCCGAACACTGAAGCTTTCTTT
CASSPANRVPNTEAFF
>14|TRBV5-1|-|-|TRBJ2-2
TGCGCCAGCAGAACAGGATTAAACACCGGGGAGCTGTTTTTT
CASRTGLNTGELFF
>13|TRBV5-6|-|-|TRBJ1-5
TGTGCCAGCAGCTTACGAGGTAATCAGCCCCAGCATTTT
CASSLRGNQPQHF
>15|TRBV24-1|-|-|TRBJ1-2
TGTGCCACCAGTGAAGGACAGAACTTTAACTATGGCTACACCTTC
CATSEGQNFNYGYTF
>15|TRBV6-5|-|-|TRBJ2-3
TGTGCCAGCAGTATACAACAGGGTACCCCAGATACGCAGTATTTT
CASSIQQGTPDTQYF
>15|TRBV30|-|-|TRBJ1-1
TGTGCCTGGAGTGTACTGGGACATCGGAACACTGAAGCTTTCTTT
CAWSVLGHRNTEAFF
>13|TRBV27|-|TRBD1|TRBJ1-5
TGTGCCAGCAGCCGACAGGGGGATCAGCCCCAGCATTTT
CASSRQGDQPQHF
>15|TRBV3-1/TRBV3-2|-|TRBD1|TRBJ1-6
TGTGCCAGCAGCCTCTGGACAGGGCGTAATTCACCCCTCCACTTT
CASSLWTGRNSPLHF
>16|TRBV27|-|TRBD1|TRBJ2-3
TGTGCCAGCAGTTTGGCAGGGGGCTTGAGCACAGATACGCAGTATTTT
CASSLAGGLSTDTQYF
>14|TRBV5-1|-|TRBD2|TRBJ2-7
TGCGCCAGCAGCTTGGCTAGCGGGGAATACGAGCAGTACTTC
CASSLASGEYEQYF
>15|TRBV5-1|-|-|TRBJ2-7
TGCGCCAGCAGCTTGACCCCCGGGACTCTCTACGAGCAGTACTTC
CASSLTPGTLYEQYF
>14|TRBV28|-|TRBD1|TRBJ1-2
TGTGCCAGCACCGGGACAGGGGCAGGCTATGGCTACACCTTC
CASTGTGAGYGYTF
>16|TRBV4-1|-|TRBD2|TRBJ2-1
TGCGCCAGCAGCCCCAGCGGGGGGTTGATCTCTAATGAGCAGTTCTTC
CASSPSGGLISNEQFF
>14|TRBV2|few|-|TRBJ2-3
TGTGCCAGCAGCCCACAAGACTTCACAGATACGCAGTATTTT
CASSPQDFTDTQYF
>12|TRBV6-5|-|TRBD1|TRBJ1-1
TGTGGGGTCCGGGACAGGGTCACTGAAGCTTTCTTT
CGVRDRVTEAFF
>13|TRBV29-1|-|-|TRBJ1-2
TGCAGCGTTGTAAGAGGGGGAAAGGATGGCTACACCTTC
CSVVRGGKDGYTF
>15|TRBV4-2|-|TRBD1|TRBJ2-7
TGTGCCAGCAGCCCGGACCGGGACAGGGACTACGAGCAGTACTTC
CASSPDRDRDYEQYF
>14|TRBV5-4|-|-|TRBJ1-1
TGTGCCAGCAAATTGAACAGGGAGAACACTGAAGCTTTCTTT
CASKLNRENTEAFF
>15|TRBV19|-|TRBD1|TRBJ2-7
TGTGCCAGTAGTATTCGGCCAGGGGGCGGGTACGAGCAGTACTTC
CASSIRPGGGYEQYF
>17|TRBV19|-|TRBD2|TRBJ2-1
TGTGCCAGTAGCTGGAGGATACGGGGGGGGATCTACAATGAGCAGTTCTTC
CASSWRIRGGIYNEQFF
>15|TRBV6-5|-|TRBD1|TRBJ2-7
TGTGCCAGCAGCGACCGGGACAGGGGACTTTACGAGCAGTACTTC
CASSDRDRGLYEQYF
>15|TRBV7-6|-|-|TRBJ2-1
TGTGCCAGCAGCTACGGAGGGGGCCAGGACAATGAGCAGTTCTTC
CASSYGGGQDNEQFF
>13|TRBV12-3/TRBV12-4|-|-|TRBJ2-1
TGTGCCAGCAGTTCTAAACTGTACAATGAGCAGTTCTTC
CASSSKLYNEQFF
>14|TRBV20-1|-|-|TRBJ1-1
TGCAGTACTAGTGCTTGGGGCGCGGACACTGAAGCTTTCTTT
CSTSAWGADTEAFF
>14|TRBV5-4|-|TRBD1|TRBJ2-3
TGTGCCACTACAGGGGCTACCGGCACAGATACGCAGTATTTT
CATTGATGTDTQYF
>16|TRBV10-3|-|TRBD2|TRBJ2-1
TGTGCCATCAGTGAGTCGCCAGAGCGGGGGTACAATGAGCAGTTCTTC
CAISESPERGYNEQFF
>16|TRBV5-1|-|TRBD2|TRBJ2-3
TGCGCCAGCAGCTTGTTTAGCGGGGGGGCCCAGGATACGCAGTATTTT
CASSLFSGGAQDTQYF
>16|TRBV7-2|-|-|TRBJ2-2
TGTGCCAGCAGCTTAGCTCAGTACAGTGGCACCGGGGAGCTGTTTTTT
CASSLAQYSGTGELFF
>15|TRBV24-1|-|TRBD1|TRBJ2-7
TGTGCCACCAGTGGAACGGGACAGGGGTCCTACGAGCAGTACTTC
CATSGTGQGSYEQYF
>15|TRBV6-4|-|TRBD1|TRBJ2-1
TGTGCCAGCAGTGACCCGGGACAGGGATACAATGAGCAGTTCTTC
CASSDPGQGYNEQFF
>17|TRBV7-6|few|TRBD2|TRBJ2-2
TGTGCCAGCAGCTTAGCGCTGGCGGGGGGCTACACCGGGGAGCTGTTTTTT
CASSLALAGGYTGELFF
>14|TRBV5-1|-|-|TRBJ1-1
TGCGCCAGCAGCTTGGGAGAGCCCCTTACTGAAGCTTTCTTT
CASSLGEPLTEAFF
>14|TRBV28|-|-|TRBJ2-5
TGTGCCAGCAGTCCCAGCGGTGGCCGGGGGACCCAGTACTTC
CASSPSGGRGTQYF
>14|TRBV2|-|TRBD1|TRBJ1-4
TGTGCCAGCAGTGAGTGGGACAGGGGTGAAAAACTGTTTTTT
CASSEWDRGEKLFF
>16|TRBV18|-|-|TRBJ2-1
TGTGCCAGCTCACCATTCCGGGACTCCAATAACAATGAGCAGTTCTTC
CASSPFRDSNNNEQFF
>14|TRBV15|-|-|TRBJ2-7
TGTGCCACCAGCAGAGTAAGGGGCGGCTACGAGCAGTACTTC
CATSRVRGGYEQYF
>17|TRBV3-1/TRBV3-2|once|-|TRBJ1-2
TGTGCCAGCAGCCAAGATGGGCTGCTCGCTGCTAACTATGGCTACACCTTC
CASSQDGLLAANYGYTF
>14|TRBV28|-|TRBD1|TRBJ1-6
TGTGCCAGCAGAGGACAGGGGGCTCCGATTCCCCTCCACTTT
CASRGQGAPIPLHF
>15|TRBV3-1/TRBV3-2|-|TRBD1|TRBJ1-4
TGTGCCAGCAGCCGTCGGACAGGGGCAAATGAAAAACTGTTTTTT
CASSRRTGANEKLFF
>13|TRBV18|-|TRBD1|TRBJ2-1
TGTGCCAGCTCAAACGACAGGGTAAATGAGCAGTTCTTC
CASSNDRVNEQFF
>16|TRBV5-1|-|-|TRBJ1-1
TGCGCCAGCAGCTTGGGTCCGGGTTCCGGGTCCACTGAAGCTTTCTTT
CASSLGPGSGSTEAFF
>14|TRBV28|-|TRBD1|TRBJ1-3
TGTGCCAGCAGGAAAACAGGGGCTGGAAACACCATATATTTT
CASRKTGAGNTIYF
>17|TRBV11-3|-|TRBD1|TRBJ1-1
TGTGCCAGCAGCTTAGAACGGGACAGGGGGTTGAACACTGAAGCTTTCTTT
CASSLERDRGLNTEAFF
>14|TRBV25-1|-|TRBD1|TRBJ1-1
TGTGCCAGCAGTGAATATGACAGGGGGACTGAAGCTTTCTTT
CASSEYDRGTEAFF
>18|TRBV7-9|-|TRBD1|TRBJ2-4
TGTGCCAGCAGCTACTGGACAGGGGGGCAATTAGCCAAAAACATTCAGTACTTC
CASSYWTGGQLAKNIQYF
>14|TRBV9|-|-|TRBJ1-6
TGTGCCAGCAGCGTAGGGACAGAGGTTTCACCCCTCCACTTT
CASSVGTEVSPLHF
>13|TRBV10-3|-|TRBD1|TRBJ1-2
TGTGCCATCACACGGGACAGCTATTATGGCTACACCTTC
CAITRDSYYGYTF
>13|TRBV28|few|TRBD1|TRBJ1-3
TGTGCCACCACGTCGGGACAGCGCAACACCATATATTTT
CATTSGQRNTIYF
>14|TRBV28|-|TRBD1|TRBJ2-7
TGTGCCAGCAACTTCCGGGACAGCATCTTTGGGCAGTACTTC
CASNFRDSIFGQYF
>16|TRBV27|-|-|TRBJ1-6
TGTGCCAGCAGTCTGCGTTCGGGAGAAATTAATTCACCCCTCCACTTT
CASSLRSGEINSPLHF